Listed below are T cell receptor beta chains from one sample, sequenced in a study of T cell responses to AZD1222 COVID-19 vaccine. Clones were read by immunoSEQ multiplex PCR, and TCRdb kept only the in-frame ones, dropping some. Among some 130,000 clones, 70% to 90% were seen once, and the ten largest hold approximately 1.7%. The input for sequencing was peripheral blood, taken on day 0 of AZD1222 vaccination. All receptors derive from an adult in good health. Both conserved end residues are part of each CDR3.

V	J	CDR3
TRBV2	TRBJ1-1	CASSVDTNTEAFF
TRBV14	TRBJ2-1	CASSQEYRLAGPSSYNEQFF
TRBV24-1	TRBJ2-1	CATSRISGSYNEQFF
TRBV14	TRBJ1-2	CASSQDRRQYGYTF
TRBV24-1	TRBJ1-2	CATSDRTGGGYTF
TRBV6-5	TRBJ2-7	CASKVGRYEQYF
TRBV7-2	TRBJ1-3	CASSQGTVPGNTIYF
TRBV5-1	TRBJ2-7	CASRSETGHYEQYF
TRBV18	TRBJ2-1	CASSPAAGGGNEQFF
TRBV24-1	TRBJ2-1	CATSDLPRGPFNEQFF
TRBV24-1	TRBJ2-2	CATSETGQSGELFF
TRBV4-1	TRBJ1-5	CASSQGTNQPQHF
TRBV24-1	TRBJ1-2	CATSGGNGYTF
TRBV11-2	TRBJ1-2	CASSSPARAYGYTF
TRBV10-3	TRBJ2-7	CAISERGLAGDEQYF
TRBV4-2	TRBJ2-1	CASSQVNGGNNEQFF
TRBV9	TRBJ1-2	CASSVARGNYGYTF
TRBV7-2	TRBJ1-4	CASSSGGARNEKLFF
TRBV7-9	TRBJ2-4	CASSLGLLKYF
TRBV5-6	TRBJ1-2	CASSLDREFNYGYTF
TRBV27	TRBJ1-5	CASSGGAYSNQPQHF
TRBV13	TRBJ1-1	CASSPYYTEAFF
TRBV7-3	TRBJ1-1	CASSSRANTEAFF
TRBV30	TRBJ2-2	CAWREQSTGSGELFF
TRBV15	TRBJ1-1	CATSPLGLGGTEAFF
TRBV10-3	TRBJ1-1	CAIRSSTVGRTEAFF
TRBV11-2	TRBJ1-4	CASSPRPGGSSEKLFF
TRBV9	TRBJ1-6	CASSVRQGDSPLHF
TRBV28	TRBJ2-4	CASSSQGARNIQYF
TRBV18	TRBJ1-1	CASSPLQGEAFF
TRBV19	TRBJ2-3	CASRSGQGFDTQYF
TRBV29-1	TRBJ1-2	CSVVKGDYGYTF
TRBV5-6	TRBJ2-4	CASSLGGTAKNIQYF
TRBV9	TRBJ2-7	CASSVQGQPIYEQYF
TRBV2	TRBJ1-6	CASSERGLGSYNSPLHF
TRBV30	TRBJ1-2	CAWTGPTGYTF
TRBV2	TRBJ1-5	CASNGLGQPQHF
TRBV19	TRBJ2-7	CASSQSGAYEQYF
TRBV7-2	TRBJ1-5	CASSLVWTADQPQHF
TRBV29-1	TRBJ1-1	CSVGIDEAFF
TRBV2	TRBJ1-1	CASSFFADRGLRAFF
TRBV7-8	TRBJ1-6	CASSLAADRGPGSPLHF
TRBV2	TRBJ2-5	CASPALKAVGTQEETQYF
TRBV4-3	TRBJ2-4	CASSQGAGQNIQYF
TRBV7-3	TRBJ2-1	CASSLNNEQFF
TRBV6-5	TRBJ2-3	CASSPGGGRTDTQYF
TRBV6-6	TRBJ1-5	CASSYSGTPLGQPQHF
TRBV19	TRBJ2-3	CASSGDYRSTDTQYF
TRBV7-3	TRBJ1-3	CASSLKQGQERLRSGNTIYF
TRBV7-3	TRBJ2-6	CASSITTGVSSGANVLTF
TRBV7-2	TRBJ2-3	CASSPQIGPTDTQYF
TRBV11-2	TRBJ1-2	CASTPLVGSVNGYTF
TRBV6-5	TRBJ2-7	CASSNTREQYF